One and the same sample provided the 2 T cell receptor beta chains below, sequenced in a study of T-cell reconstitution after alpha-beta-depleted transplantation in children (dated by TCRdb to between 2015 and 2016). The method was PCR. The run used an Illumina HiSeq 2500. TCR library preparation used molecular barcoding, with unique molecular identifiers applied to normalize quantification of the TCRbeta repertoire. TCRdb itself trimmed the public reads at Q25 with fastp, ran MiXCR and retained productive beta chains. CDR3 protein sequences are deduplicated, and each keeps its most common genes and DNA. The table for this sample lists more than 250,000 distinct CDR3 sequences; over 8% of them were counted only once. Over 9.5% of the sample lies in the top ten. The sequenced sample was PBMCs from the stem cell graft donor, obtained from the stem cell graft. The receptors here all came from a human donor who donated a stem cell graft to a child with SCID.

The chain carries TRBV5-6 and TRBJ2-2; 9 bases match TRBD1. This CDR3 comprises 14 residues. Germline V gene data show CDR1 as SGHDT and CDR2 as YYEEEE. The ends lost 0 bases at V and 6 bases at J; junction bases unmatched: 0. The CDR3 DNA reads as TGTGCCAGCAGCTTGGACAGGGGGCCCGGGGAGCTGTTTTTT. It specifies CASSLDRGPGELFF.

This chain uses TRBV18 with TRBJ2-7; TRBD1 matches at 7 bases. The CDR3 is made up of 16 amino acids. The germline gives CDR1 KGHSH, CDR2 LQKENI. The V segment lost 6 bases and the J segment 2 bases; nucleotides outside the gene matches: 13. The CDR3 here is CASSYPRDSAAYEQYF. CDR3 sequence (DNA): TGTGCCAGCTCCTATCCCCGGGACAGCGCTGCCTACGAGCAGTACTTC.